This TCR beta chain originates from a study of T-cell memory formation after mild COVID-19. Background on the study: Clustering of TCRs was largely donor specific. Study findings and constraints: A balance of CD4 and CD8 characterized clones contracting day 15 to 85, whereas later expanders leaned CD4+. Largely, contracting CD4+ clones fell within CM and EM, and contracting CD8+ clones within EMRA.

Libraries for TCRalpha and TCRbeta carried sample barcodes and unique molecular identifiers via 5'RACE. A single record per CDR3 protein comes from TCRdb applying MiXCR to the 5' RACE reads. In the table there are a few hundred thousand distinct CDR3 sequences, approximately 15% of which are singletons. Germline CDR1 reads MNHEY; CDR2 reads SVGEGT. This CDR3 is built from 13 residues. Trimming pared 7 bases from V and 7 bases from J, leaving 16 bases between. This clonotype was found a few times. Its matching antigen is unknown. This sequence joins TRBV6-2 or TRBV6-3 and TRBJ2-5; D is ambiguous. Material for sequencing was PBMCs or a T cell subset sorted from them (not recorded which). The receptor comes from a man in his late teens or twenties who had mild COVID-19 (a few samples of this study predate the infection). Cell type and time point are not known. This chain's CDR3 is CASTLGHAGTQYF. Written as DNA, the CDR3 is TGTGCCAGCACCCTGGGCCACGCAGGGACCCAGTACTTC.